Below, 15 T cell receptor beta chains from the same sample are listed, as sequenced in a study of PD-1 blockade in classical Hodgkin lymphoma (dated by TCRdb to between 2020 and 2021). In the paper's terms, the time point label means: cycle 2 day 1 (C2D1) of nivolumab. All trial patients had relapsed after autologous stem cell transplantation, with cohorts A, B and C differing in prior brentuximab vedotin exposure. Libraries were constructed by the immunoSEQ multiplex PCR assay. TCRdb stores this immuneACCESS table with in-frame sequences only. Part of the clones is absent; in the studies checked, under half of the shortfall reflects unresolved V genes, and no reason is known for the rest. The sample profile shows 150,000 or so clones; about 81% of them were found once. Roughly 10% of the sample belongs to the ten largest clones. The input for sequencing was peripheral blood mononuclear cells (PBMCs), taken before the second cycle of nivolumab. These receptors were collected from a human donor with classical Hodgkin lymphoma.

This chain connects TRBV28 to TRBJ2-3; D tentatively fits TRBD1 or TRBD2 (6 bases each). This CDR3 region has 16 residues. Germline CDR1 is MDHEN and CDR2 is SYDVKM. V dropped 7 bases and J dropped 1 base, with 18 bases sitting between them. This CDR3 reads CASIPAPGARTDTQYF. CDR3 nucleotide sequence: TGTGCCAGCATCCCAGCGCCGGGGGCGCGCACAGATACGCAGTATTTT.

The CDR3: CSARTNQPQHF. CDR3 nucleotide sequence: TGCAGTGCTAGAACCAATCAGCCCCAGCATTTT. The chain recombines TRBV20-1 with TRBJ1-5, with D hard to call. V was pared by 2 bases and J by 3 bases, with 2 bases between. Germline loops: CDR1 DFQATT, CDR2 SNEGSKA (reference sequence). This CDR3 region has 11 residues.

The chain carries TRBV19 and TRBJ1-1; no firm D call. Per the germline V gene, CDR1 is LNHDA and CDR2 is SQIVND (reference sequence). The CDR3 runs to 13 residues. Trimming left V 7 bases short and J 1 base short, with 10 bases between. CDR3 coding DNA: TGTGCCAGTATGGCCACGGGGAACACTGAAGCTTTCTTT. Its protein is CASMATGNTEAFF.

As to this clone: A read error may explain this, as a much larger clone is one base away. The sample contains more than one DNA sequence encoding this CDR3. V gene TRBV5-1 combines with J gene TRBJ1-2, with 12 bases aligning to TRBD1. The CDR3 is 16 residues long. The germline gives CDR1 SGHRS, CDR2 YFSETQ. DNA of the CDR3: TGCGCTAGCAGCTTCCACAGGGACAGGGGGCGCGAGGGCTACACCTTC. Its translation: CASSFHRDRGREGYTF.

In this sample, this clone turned up a few times. V usage is TRBV5-6 and J usage is TRBJ2-7; TRBD2 matches 10 bases. Germline CDR1 reads SGHDT; CDR2 reads YYEEEE. Trimming at V came to 7 bases and at J to 4 bases, leaving 5 bases not matched to a gene. The CDR3 has 13 residues. The CDR3 DNA reads TGTGCCAGCCGGATAGCGGGAGGTTACGAGCAGTACTTC. Amino acids: CASRIAGGYEQYF. The full variable domain, completed using reference TRBV5-6 and TRBJ2-7, is DAGVTQSPTHLIKTRGQQVTLRCSPKSGHDTVSWYQQALGQGPQFIFQYYEEEERQRGNFPDRFSGHQFPNYSSELNVNALLLGDSALYLCASRIAGGYEQYFGPGTRLTVT.

The chain joins TRBV28 to TRBJ1-1; possible D gene TRBD1, 6 bases. Per the germline V gene, CDR1 is MDHEN and CDR2 is SYDVKM. The CDR3 has 17 amino acids. V gave up 6 bases and J gave up 0 bases, with 20 bases separating them. The CDR3 sequence: CASSLPRGAAMNTEAFF. CDR3 sequence (DNA): TGTGCCAGCAGCCTACCGCGGGGGGCTGCCATGAACACTGAAGCTTTCTTT.

A few counts support this clone. V is TRBV6-6 and J is TRBJ1-2, with 7 bases identical to TRBD1. This CDR3 region has 13 residues. After removal of 6 bases from V and 4 bases from J, the junction contained 5 bases not matched to a gene. Per the germline V gene, CDR1 is MNHNY and CDR2 is SVGAGI (reference sequence). This chain's CDR3 is CASREGARYGYTF. The CDR3 DNA reads TGTGCCAGCAGGGAGGGGGCCCGCTATGGCTACACCTTC.

The genes are TRBV19 and TRBJ2-3; the D gene is possibly TRBD2 (5 bases). This CDR3 has 15 amino acids. Germline CDR1 is LNHDA and CDR2 is SQIVND (reference sequence). Trimming left V 2 bases short and J 0 bases short, with 9 bases between. The CDR3 region is CASSIWLASTDTQYF. In DNA, the CDR3 is TGTGCCAGTAGTATATGGCTAGCTAGCACAGATACGCAGTATTTT.

This chain joins TRBV25-1 and TRBJ1-1; 10 nucleotides align to TRBD1. This CDR3 has 15 residues. CDR1 MGHDK and CDR2 SYGVNS come from the germline V gene. Losses at the gene ends were 3 bases for V and 4 bases for J; bases not matched to a gene: 5. Here the CDR3 DNA reads TGTGCCAGCAGTGAGGACAGGGGGACAGGCACTGAAGCTTTCTTT. This encodes CASSEDRGTGTEAFF.

This chain links TRBV2 with TRBJ2-3; 7 nucleotides match TRBD1. Germline assignment: CDR1 SNHLY and CDR2 FYNNEI. The CDR3 covers 14 residues. J lost 4 bases, V lost 6 bases, and 7 bases had no gene match. CDR3 sequence (DNA): TGTGCCAGCAGCCCCACAGGGGTCCCAGATACGCAGTATTTT. Translated: CASSPTGVPDTQYF.

The chain is built from TRBV7-8 and TRBJ1-5; TRBD1 is a possible D gene (6 bases). The germline V gene encodes CDR1 SGHVS and CDR2 FQNEAQ. The CDR3 sequence is 13 residues long. V gave up 5 bases and J gave up 5 bases, with 10 bases separating them. The CDR3 reads CASSEQGYQPQHF. The CDR3 DNA reads TGTGCCAGCAGCGAACAGGGATATCAGCCCCAGCATTTT.

This clone has more than one count but fewer than ten. The rearrangement joins TRBV19 to TRBJ1-2; weak D call: TRBD1 (6 bases). Germline values: CDR1 LNHDA, CDR2 SQIVND (reference sequence). The V and J ends lost 2 bases and 1 base respectively, with 14 bases between them. CDR3 size: 16 residues. CDR3 bases: TGTGCCAGTAGTATAAGCTATGGACAGCTTAACTATGGCTACACCTTC. Translating gives CASSISYGQLNYGYTF.

This clone has more than one count but fewer than ten. V gene TRBV19 combines with J gene TRBJ2-7, with a weak D call TRBD1 (5 bases). Germline-derived CDR1 and CDR2 are LNHDA and SQIVND (reference sequence). The CDR3 runs 13 residues. With 5 bases removed from V and 2 bases from J, the gap between germline ends came to 10 bases. The CDR3: CASSLDIAYEQYF. The CDR3 nucleotides read TGTGCCAGTAGTCTGGACATAGCCTACGAGCAGTACTTC.

This clone was seen only a few times. The V call is TRBV7-9, the J call TRBJ2-3; D may be TRBD1 (6 bases). V gave up 1 base and J gave up 2 bases, with 10 bases separating them. Germline CDR1 is SEHNR and CDR2 is FQNEAQ (reference sequence). The CDR3 sequence is 15 residues long. Written as DNA, the CDR3 is TGTGCCAGCAGCTTAGGTGGGGACATCACAGATACGCAGTATTTT. It encodes CASSLGGDITDTQYF.

V gene TRBV15 combines with J gene TRBJ1-4, with 8 bases aligning to TRBD1. This CDR3 is 14 amino acids long. CDR1 is LNHNV, CDR2 YYDKDF, per germline (reference sequence). J gave up 7 bases and V 4 bases, and 5 bases lay outside the gene matches. The CDR3 spells CATSTNRGAEKLFF. The CDR3 nucleotides are TGTGCCACCAGCACGAACAGGGGGGCTGAAAAACTGTTTTTT.